Below, 18 T cell receptor beta chains from the same sample are listed, as sequenced in a study of CD8+ T cells in alopecia areata. This sample's treatment: oral pan-JAK inhibitor, 5-10 mg twice daily. The sequencing template was cDNA reverse transcribed from extracted RNA. The data were produced by immunoSEQ multiplex PCR, yet TCRdb's version contains in-frame clones alone and is incomplete. Here the sample spans 70,000 or so clones, 29% being singletons. The sequencing used CD8+ T cells sorted from blood, collected at week 4, from a patient treated with tofacitinib. These receptors were collected from a human donor with alopecia areata.

The V call is TRBV29-1, the J call TRBJ1-2; D remains ambiguous. The germline V gene encodes CDR1 SQVTM and CDR2 ANQGSEA. Trimming removed 4 bases at V and 4 bases at J, with 13 bases between. This CDR3 is 13 amino acids long. The CDR3: CSVVEKAFYGYTF. CDR3 nucleotide sequence: TGCAGCGTTGTTGAGAAGGCCTTCTATGGCTACACCTTC.

This clone has just a few counts. This sample also contains other DNA sequences that code for the same CDR3. V is TRBV29-1 and J is TRBJ2-2, with D unclear. Germline lookup yields CDR1 SQVTM and CDR2 ANQGSEA. The CDR3 consists of 12 residues. V was cut by 8 bases and J by 1 base, with 8 bases left in between. The CDR3 DNA sequence: TGCAGCTCTACGGGGAACACCGGGGAGCTGTTTTTT. This sequence encodes CSSTGNTGELFF.

This clone was detected only a few times. The chain employs TRBV29-1 and TRBJ1-2; D call uncertain. The CDR3 runs to 12 residues. V was trimmed by 4 bases and J by 4 bases, leaving 10 bases between them. In germline, CDR1 is SQVTM, CDR2 ANQGSEA. Here the CDR3 reads CSVVREAYGYTF. DNA for the CDR3: TGCAGCGTTGTGAGGGAGGCCTATGGCTACACCTTC.

This chain uses TRBV2 with TRBJ2-5; D ambiguous. V lost 5 bases and J 5 bases, leaving 12 bases between the germline ends. CDR3 length: 13 amino acids. Germline V gene sequence: CDR1 SNHLY, CDR2 FYNNEI. Here the CDR3 DNA reads TGTGCCAGCAGTACTTACAGTGGTGAGACCCAGTACTTC. Its translation: CASSTYSGETQYF.

This clone turned up a few times. The V gene is TRBV13, the J gene TRBJ2-1; D ambiguous. The V and J ends lost 1 base and 8 bases respectively, with 9 bases between them. Germline CDR1 and CDR2: PRHDT and FYEKMQ (reference sequence). The CDR3 has 13 residues. The CDR3 loop reads CASSLVLGDEQFF. The CDR3 DNA follows: TGTGCCAGCAGCTTAGTATTGGGCGATGAGCAGTTCTTC.

V gene TRBV5-1 combines with J gene TRBJ2-2, with TRBD2 identical over 8 bases. The CDR3 extends over 15 amino acids. Germline V gene lookup returns CDR1 SGHRS and CDR2 YFSETQ. The V segment lost 3 bases and the J segment 5 bases; nucleotides outside the gene matches: 6. Here the CDR3 DNA reads TGCGCCAGCAGCTACGCGACGGGAGGGACCGGGGAGCTGTTTTTT. Its translation: CASSYATGGTGELFF.

The chain links TRBV29-1 to TRBJ1-1; a possible D gene is TRBD1 (5 bases). Germline V gene lookup returns CDR1 SQVTM and CDR2 ANQGSEA. Trimming removed 6 bases from V and 5 bases from J, with 22 bases in between. The CDR3 length is 15 residues. The CDR3 is CSVAWGMQGRTEAFF. The CDR3 coding sequence is TGCAGCGTCGCCTGGGGCATGCAGGGTCGGACTGAAGCTTTCTTT.

The chain carries TRBV29-1 and TRBJ2-7, with TRBD2 matching 9 bases. V shed 8 bases, J shed 0 bases, and the junction held 5 bases outside the gene matches. The V gene's germline CDR1 is SQVTM and CDR2 ANQGSEA. The CDR3 consists of 13 residues. The CDR3 DNA reads TGCAGCATGCGACTAGCGGACTCCTACGAGCAGTACTTC. Protein product: CSMRLADSYEQYF.

The chain has TRBV29-1 and TRBJ2-7; 8 bases map to TRBD1. CDR1 is SQVTM and CDR2 is ANQGSEA in the germline V gene. Unmatched junction bases numbered 10, after V lost 4 bases and J lost 5 bases. The CDR3 covers 14 residues. CDR3 nucleotides: TGCAGCGTTGGACAGGGGAGAGGGTACGACGAGCAGTACTTC. This encodes CSVGQGRGYDEQYF.

The rearrangement joins TRBV15 to TRBJ2-1; TRBD2 agrees at 7 bases. With V trimmed by 2 bases and J by 8 bases, 6 bases remained unmatched. The CDR3 contains 14 residues. The germline V gene has CDR1 LNHNV and CDR2 YYDKDF (reference sequence). The CDR3 nucleotides are TGTGCCACCAGCAGACTAGCGGAGCGGGATGAGCAGTTCTTC. Translated, it gives CATSRLAERDEQFF.

This clone was counted ten times or more. This chain connects TRBV6-6 to TRBJ1-5; D not resolved. This CDR3 has 14 residues. Germline CDR1 reads MNHNY; CDR2 reads SVGAGI (reference sequence). V lost 4 bases to trimming and J lost 4 bases, with 11 bases between them. As DNA, the CDR3 is TGTGCCAGCAGTTCCCTCACCTTAAATCAGCCCCAGCATTTT. The encoded protein is CASSSLTLNQPQHF.

The chain uses TRBV29-1 and TRBJ2-1, with D perhaps TRBD2 (6 bases). The germline V gene has CDR1 SQVTM and CDR2 ANQGSEA. Trimming took 6 bases from V and 16 from J, leaving 19 bases between them. The CDR3 totals 11 residues. As DNA, the CDR3 is TGCAGCGTCCGAGAGGAGGGGACCCGTTTCTTC. Protein: CSVREEGTRFF.

Comment on this clone: The sample holds other DNA sequences that translate to the same CDR3. The chain has TRBV4-1 and TRBJ2-7; 11 bases match TRBD2. The V segment lost 1 base and the J segment 3 bases; nucleotides outside the gene matches: 2. This CDR3 comprises 15 residues. Germline CDR1 and CDR2: MGHRA and YSYEKL. The CDR3 loop is CASSQVGTSGYEQYF. The CDR3 DNA follows: TGCGCCAGCAGCCAAGTAGGGACTAGCGGCTACGAGCAGTACTTC.

This sequence joins TRBV6-6 and TRBJ1-2; D uncertain. V gave up 0 bases and J gave up 3 bases, with 14 bases separating them. CDR1 is MNHNY and CDR2 is SVGAGI in the germline V gene (reference sequence). The CDR3 spans 16 residues. This chain's CDR3 is CASSYSLGSGDYGYTF. The CDR3 region has the DNA TGTGCCAGCAGTTACTCCTTGGGGAGTGGGGACTATGGCTACACCTTC.

A single count supports this clone. The chain is built from TRBV19 and TRBJ2-4; TRBD1 aligns across 7 bases. J was trimmed by 1 base and V by 0 bases; bases with no gene match: 9. The CDR3 runs to 18 residues. From germline, CDR1 is LNHDA and CDR2 SQIVND (reference sequence). The CDR3 spells CASSIDDEGAGAKNIQYF. CDR3 DNA sequence: TGTGCCAGTAGTATAGATGACGAGGGGGCAGGCGCCAAAAACATTCAGTACTTC. The whole variable domain, filled in from reference TRBV19 and TRBJ2-4, reads DGGITQSPKYLFRKEGQNVTLSCEQNLNHDAMYWYRQDPGQGLRLIYYSQIVNDFQKGDIAEGYSVSREKKESFPLTVTSAQKNPTAFYLCASSIDDEGAGAKNIQYFGAGTRLSVL.

The chain couples TRBV29-1 to TRBJ1-5, with no clear D. CDR3 length: 12 amino acids. Germline V gene data show CDR1 as SQVTM and CDR2 as ANQGSEA. V shed 6 bases and J shed 3 bases, with 9 bases lying between them. CDR3 nucleotide sequence: TGCAGCGTCTTCGTTGACAATCAGCCCCAGCATTTT. Amino acid sequence: CSVFVDNQPQHF.

This clone was observed a few times. Other DNA variants within this sample encode the same CDR3. This sequence joins TRBV29-1 and TRBJ2-7, with TRBD1 matching 7 bases. The CDR3 totals 12 residues. CDR1 and CDR2 (germline): SQVTM, ANQGSEA. With V trimmed by 1 base and J by 4 bases, 1 base remained unmatched. As DNA, the CDR3 is TGCAGCGTTGAAGGACAGGGATACGAGCAGTACTTC. The encoded protein is CSVEGQGYEQYF.

This clone was seen a single time. This chain joins TRBV13 and TRBJ2-7; TRBD2 matches 7 bases. The CDR3 spans 13 residues. CDR1 and CDR2 from the germline V gene are PRHDT and FYEKMQ (reference sequence). Trimming cost V 5 bases and J 4 bases; bases outside gene matches: 5. The CDR3 loop reads CASSRGDRYEQYF. CDR3 in DNA: TGTGCCAGCAGCCGGGGGGATCGGTACGAGCAGTACTTC.